These T cell receptor beta chains were read from a single sample in a study of CD8 T cells in Susac syndrome. MiXCR, run by TCRdb on the immunoSEQ multiplex PCR reads, gives a single entry per CDR3 protein. This sample carries fewer than 90,000 distinct CDR3 sequences, 94% of them seen once, and the ten largest clones take less than 0.95%. Sequences were obtained from CD8+ T cells from PBMCs. Receptors originate from a human donor with Susac syndrome. CDR3s include the opening cysteine and the closing phenylalanine or tryptophan. Each record gives: clone size, V gene, J gene, D gene, CDR3 DNA, CDR3 protein. A D gene is named only where the DNA matches it firmly. Clone size, where shown, is once, few, many, or a class for clones that have expanded.

-,TRBV7-9,TRBJ2-7,-,TGTGCCAGCAGCTTAGTAGCTGGGGCCCAAGGAGAGCAGTACTTC,CASSLVAGAQGEQYF
-,TRBV2,TRBJ1-5,-,TGTGCCAGCAGTGAGGGCAGGCAGCCCCAGCATTTT,CASSEGRQPQHF
-,TRBV28,TRBJ2-7,TRBD1,TGTGCCAGCAGAATCGGACAGGGGGCTTACTACGAGCAGTACTTC,CASRIGQGAYYEQYF
-,TRBV7-9,TRBJ1-5,TRBD1,TGTGCCAGCAGCCCGGGACAGGGGGTCCAGCCCCAGCATTTT,CASSPGQGVQPQHF
-,TRBV4-3,TRBJ1-2,-,TGCGCCAGCAGCCAAGATCGAGGGGAAGGGGATGGCTACACCTTC,CASSQDRGEGDGYTF
-,TRBV4-3,TRBJ2-7,TRBD1,TGCGCCAGCAGCCAAGGATGGACAGGGGCCTACGAGCAGTACTTC,CASSQGWTGAYEQYF
-,TRBV4-1,TRBJ2-2,-,TGCGCCAGCAGCCAAGGTGGAGGGGGGAGAATTGGCGGGGAGCTGTTTTTT,CASSQGGGGRIGGELFF
-,TRBV5-6,TRBJ2-7,-,TGTGCCAGCAGCTTGTACGACGAGCAGTACTTC,CASSLYDEQYF
-,TRBV20-1,TRBJ1-2,-,TGCAGTGCTAGAGATCCTGGGACGTACTATCCCTATGGCTACACCTTC,CSARDPGTYYPYGYTF
-,TRBV3-1,TRBJ2-7,TRBD2,TGTGCCAGCAGCCAAGAAGGCACGGGACTAGCGGTCTACGAGCAGTACTTC,CASSQEGTGLAVYEQYF
-,TRBV7-9,TRBJ2-7,-,TGTGCCAGCAGCTCTCCGGGGACGGGGGAGCAGTACTTC,CASSSPGTGEQYF
-,TRBV6-1,TRBJ2-7,TRBD2,TGTGCCAGCAGTCCTCCTAGCGGGAGGGCCGAGGTCGAGCAGTACTTC,CASSPPSGRAEVEQYF
-,TRBV9,TRBJ2-7,TRBD2,TGTGCCAGCAGCGTGACTAGCGGGTCGACCTACGAGCAGTACTTC,CASSVTSGSTYEQYF
-,TRBV30,TRBJ2-5,-,TGTGCCTGTCAAATGGTGGAGACCCAGTACTTC,CACQMVETQYF
-,TRBV19,TRBJ1-5,-,TGTGCCAGTAGTATAAGGGACAACAATCAGCCCCAGCATTTT,CASSIRDNNQPQHF
-,TRBV5-1,TRBJ2-1,-,TGCGCCAGCAGCGGCAACAGGGTTGAGCAGTTCTTC,CASSGNRVEQFF
-,TRBV7-2,TRBJ2-7,-,TGTGCCAGCAGCCTGAGGGACACCTTCTACGAGCAGTACTTC,CASSLRDTFYEQYF
-,TRBV2,TRBJ2-5,TRBD2,TGTGCCAGCATCGAAGGACTAGCGGGCCCCCGTGAGACCCAGTACTTC,CASIEGLAGPRETQYF
-,TRBV6-5,TRBJ2-7,TRBD2,TGTGCCAGCAGACTAGCGGGGATGGCCTACGAGCAGTACTTC,CASRLAGMAYEQYF
-,TRBV25-1,TRBJ2-7,-,TGTGCCAGCTTCGGTAGAGAGCAGTACTTC,CASFGREQYF
-,TRBV11-2,TRBJ2-5,-,TGTGCCAGCAGCTCATTCCTCTCAGGACCTCGGGAGACCCAGTACTTC,CASSSFLSGPRETQYF
few,TRBV24-1,TRBJ2-1,TRBD1,TGTGCCACCAGTGGCGTACAGGGGGCTTCCTACAATGAGCAGTTCTTC,CATSGVQGASYNEQFF
-,TRBV30,TRBJ1-5,-,TGTGCCTGGAGTGTAGATAGCAATCAGCCCCAGCATTTT,CAWSVDSNQPQHF
-,TRBV3-1,TRBJ2-3,-,TGTGCCAGCAGCCGTGTCATAAGTACTGATACGCAGTATTTT,CASSRVISTDTQYF
-,TRBV7-9,TRBJ2-5,-,TGTGCCAGCAGCTCGATCGGAGACGGAAACCAAGAGACCCAGTACTTC,CASSSIGDGNQETQYF
once,TRBV30,TRBJ2-6,TRBD2,TGTGCCTGGAGTGTACTGGTAGCGGGACTCTCTGGGGCCAACGTCCTGACTTTC,CAWSVLVAGLSGANVLTF
-,TRBV9,TRBJ2-1,TRBD2,TGTGCCAGCAGCGTAGGCGGCGGGAGGGCCCATGAGCAGTTCTTC,CASSVGGGRAHEQFF
-,TRBV25-1,TRBJ2-2,-,TGTGCCAGCAGCTCAAGGGAAATCGGGAACACCGGGGAGCTGTTTTTT,CASSSREIGNTGELFF
-,TRBV20-1,TRBJ1-5,-,TGCAGTGCTAGTGACAGGTTGAGCAATCAGCCCCAGCATTTT,CSASDRLSNQPQHF
-,TRBV12-3/TRBV12-4,TRBJ2-7,-,TGTGCCAGCAGTTTCGTGACTCGAGAGCAGTACTTC,CASSFVTREQYF
-,TRBV6-2/TRBV6-3,TRBJ2-7,-,TGTGCCAGCAGTGGACTTACCTACGAGCAGTACTTC,CASSGLTYEQYF
-,TRBV14,TRBJ2-7,-,TGTGCCAGCAGCCAAGTGGGGGGCAGTCCTTCCTACGAGCAGTACTTC,CASSQVGGSPSYEQYF